These 7 T cell receptor beta chains were all obtained from the same sample, sequenced in a study of CD8 T cells in Susac syndrome. Random hexamers were used to reverse transcribe the RNA input (0.5 to 1 ug). One entry per CDR3 protein, called by TCRdb with MiXCR from the immunoSEQ multiplex PCR reads. Of fewer than 150,000 distinct CDR3 sequences in the sample, over 85% are singletons; the top ten hold about 0.25%. Sequencing used CD8+ T cells from PBMCs. These receptors originate from a human donor in good health.

V and J are TRBV27 and TRBJ1-5; 10 bases map to TRBD1. Germline V lookup: CDR1 MNHEY, CDR2 SMNVEV (reference sequence). With V trimmed by 6 bases and J by 3 bases, 11 bases remained unmatched. CDR3 length equals 17 residues. In DNA form, the CDR3 reads TGTGCCAGCAGCCTCGGGGGGGGACAGGGGTCCAATCAGCCCCAGCATTTT. Its protein product is CASSLGGGQGSNQPQHF.

V usage is TRBV4-2 and J usage is TRBJ2-2; no clear D. Germline CDR1 and CDR2: LGHNA and YNFKEQ. The CDR3 has 15 amino acids. The V gene lost 2 bases and the J gene lost 7 bases, with 14 bases spanning the gap. The CDR3 loop is CASSQNAQGGGELFF. DNA for the CDR3: TGTGCCAGCAGCCAAAACGCCCAAGGTGGCGGGGAGCTGTTTTTT.

The CDR3 sequence: CASSLGQGGDEQFF. The CDR3 DNA follows: TGTGCCAGCAGTTTAGGGCAGGGAGGGGATGAGCAGTTCTTC. This chain links TRBV12-3 or TRBV12-4 with TRBJ2-1, with TRBD2 matching over 7 bases. This CDR3 spans 14 amino acids. Losses at the gene ends were 1 base for V and 8 bases for J; bases not matched to a gene: 5.

The genes are TRBV6-1 and TRBJ2-3; 10 bases line up with TRBD1. Germline CDR1 MNHNS, CDR2 SASEGT. The CDR3 is 18 residues long. Unmatched junction bases numbered 11, after V lost 5 bases and J lost 0 bases. CDR3 DNA sequence: TGTGCCAGCAGTCTAACCCGGGGACAGGGGTCGAGCACAGATACGCAGTATTTT. Protein product: CASSLTRGQGSSTDTQYF.

The gene calls are TRBV6-2 or TRBV6-3 and TRBJ2-7; D is ambiguous. In germline, CDR1 is MNHEY, CDR2 SVGEGT. CDR3 length: 19 amino acids. Trimming removed 4 bases at V and 2 bases at J, with 27 bases between. The CDR3 DNA reads as TGTGCCAGCAGTTTCGATGATGTGCCGAGGTGGACCGATACCTACGAGCAGTACTTC. This translates into CASSFDDVPRWTDTYEQYF.

The rearrangement joins TRBV29-1 to TRBJ2-7; no definite D call. This CDR3 is built from 13 residues. In germline, CDR1 is SQVTM, CDR2 ANQGSEA. V lost 2 bases to trimming and J lost 2 bases, with 10 bases between them. CDR3 amino acids: CSVESDRTYEQYF. The CDR3 region has the DNA TGCAGCGTTGAAAGCGACCGCACCTACGAGCAGTACTTC.

This clonotype was counted a few times. V is TRBV2 and J is TRBJ2-3, with D uncertain. Germline V gives CDR1 SNHLY, CDR2 FYNNEI. Trimming left V 6 bases short and J 3 bases short, with 4 bases between. The CDR3 extends over 11 amino acids. CDR3 region: CASRLTDTQYF. In DNA form, the CDR3 reads TGTGCCAGCAGATTGACAGATACGCAGTATTTT.